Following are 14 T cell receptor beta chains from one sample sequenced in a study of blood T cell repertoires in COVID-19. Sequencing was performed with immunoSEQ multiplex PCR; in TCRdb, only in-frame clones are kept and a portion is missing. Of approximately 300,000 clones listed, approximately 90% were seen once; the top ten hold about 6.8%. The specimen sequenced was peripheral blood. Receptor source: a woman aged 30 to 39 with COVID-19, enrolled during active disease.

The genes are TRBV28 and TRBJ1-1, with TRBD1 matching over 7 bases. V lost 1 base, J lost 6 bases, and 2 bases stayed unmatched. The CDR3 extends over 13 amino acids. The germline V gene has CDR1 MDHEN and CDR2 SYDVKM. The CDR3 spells CASSLLQGSEAFF. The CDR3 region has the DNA TGTGCCAGCAGTTTATTACAGGGGTCTGAAGCTTTCTTT. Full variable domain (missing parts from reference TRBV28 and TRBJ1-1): DVKVTQSSRYLVKRTGEKVFLECVQDMDHENMFWYRQDPGLGLRLIYFSYDVKMKEKGDIPEGYSVSREKKERFSLILESASTNQTSMYLCASSLLQGSEAFFGQGTRLTVV.

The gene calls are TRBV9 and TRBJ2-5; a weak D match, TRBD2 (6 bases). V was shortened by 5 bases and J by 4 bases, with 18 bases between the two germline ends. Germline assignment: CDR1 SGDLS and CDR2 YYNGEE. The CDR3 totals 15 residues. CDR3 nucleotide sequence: TGTGCCAGCAGTGAGGGAGGCAGTCCAAGAGAGACCCAGTACTTC. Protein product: CASSEGGSPRETQYF. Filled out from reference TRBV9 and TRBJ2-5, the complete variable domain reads DSGVTQTPKHLITATGQRVTLRCSPRSGDLSVYWYQQSLDQGLQFLIQYYNGEERAKGNILERFSAQQFPDLHSELNLSSLELGDSALYFCASSEGGSPRETQYFGPGTRLLVL.

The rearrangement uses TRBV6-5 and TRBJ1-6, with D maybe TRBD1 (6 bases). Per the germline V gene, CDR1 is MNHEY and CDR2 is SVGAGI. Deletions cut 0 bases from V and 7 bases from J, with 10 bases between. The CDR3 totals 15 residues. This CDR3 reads CASSYSAGANSPLHF. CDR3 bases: TGTGCCAGCAGTTACTCGGCAGGGGCAAATTCACCCCTCCACTTT.

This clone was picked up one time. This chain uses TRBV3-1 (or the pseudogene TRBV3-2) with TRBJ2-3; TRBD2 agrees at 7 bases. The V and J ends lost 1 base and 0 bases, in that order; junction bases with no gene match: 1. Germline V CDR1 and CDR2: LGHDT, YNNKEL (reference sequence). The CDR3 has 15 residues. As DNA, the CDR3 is TGTGCCAGCAGCCAAGTACTAGCGAGCACAGATACGCAGTATTTT. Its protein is CASSQVLASTDTQYF.

DNA for the CDR3: TGTGCCAGCAGTTCGCCGGGACAGGACCTCGACTATGGCTACACCTTC. As protein: CASSSPGQDLDYGYTF. V is TRBV28 and J is TRBJ1-2; 8 bases are shared with TRBD1. CDR1 is MDHEN and CDR2 is SYDVKM in the germline V gene. The CDR3 loop spans 16 amino acids. J gave up 3 bases and V 4 bases, and 10 bases lay outside the gene matches.

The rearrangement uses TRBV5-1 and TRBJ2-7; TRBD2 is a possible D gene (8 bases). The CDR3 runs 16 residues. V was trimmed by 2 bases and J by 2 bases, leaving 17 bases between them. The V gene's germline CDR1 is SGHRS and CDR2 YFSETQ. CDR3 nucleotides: TGCGCCAGCAGCTTTCGGGGGGGACAGAACACCTACGAGCAGTACTTC. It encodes CASSFRGGQNTYEQYF.

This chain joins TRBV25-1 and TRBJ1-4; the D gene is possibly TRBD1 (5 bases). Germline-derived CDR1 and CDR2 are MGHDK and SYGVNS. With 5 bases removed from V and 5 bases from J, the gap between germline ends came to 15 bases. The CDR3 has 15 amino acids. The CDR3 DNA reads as TGTGCCAGCAGTTATGGGGGGACCTCCAATGAAAAACTGTTTTTT. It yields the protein CASSYGGTSNEKLFF.

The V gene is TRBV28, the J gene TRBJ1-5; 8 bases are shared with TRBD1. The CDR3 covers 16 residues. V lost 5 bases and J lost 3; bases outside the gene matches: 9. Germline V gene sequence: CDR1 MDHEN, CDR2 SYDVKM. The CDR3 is CASSLMGTGDNQPQHF. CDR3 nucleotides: TGTGCCAGCAGTCTTATGGGGACAGGCGACAATCAGCCCCAGCATTTT.

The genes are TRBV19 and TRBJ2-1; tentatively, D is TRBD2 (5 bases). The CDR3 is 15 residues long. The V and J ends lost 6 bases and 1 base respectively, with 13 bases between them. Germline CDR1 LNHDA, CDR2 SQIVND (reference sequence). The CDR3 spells CASSPGLGSYNEQFF. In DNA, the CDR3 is TGTGCCAGTAGCCCAGGACTGGGATCCTACAATGAGCAGTTCTTC.

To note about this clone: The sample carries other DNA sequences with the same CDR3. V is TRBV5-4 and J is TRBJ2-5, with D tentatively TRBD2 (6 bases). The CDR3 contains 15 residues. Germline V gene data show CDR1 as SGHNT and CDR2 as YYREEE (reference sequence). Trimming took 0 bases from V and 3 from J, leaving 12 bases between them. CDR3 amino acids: CASSLDRGRKETQYF. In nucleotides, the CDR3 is TGTGCCAGCAGCTTGGACCGGGGGAGAAAAGAGACCCAGTACTTC. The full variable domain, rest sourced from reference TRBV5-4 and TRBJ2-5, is ETGVTQSPTHLIKTRGQQVTLRCSSQSGHNTVSWYQQALGQGPQFIFQYYREEENGRGNFPPRFSGLQFPNYSSELNVNALELDDSALYLCASSLDRGRKETQYFGPGTRLLVL.

The CDR3 here is CASSAGSNTEAFF. The CDR3 nucleotides are TGTGCCAGCAGCGCCGGGTCGAACACTGAAGCTTTCTTT. The V gene is TRBV9, the J gene TRBJ1-1; D remains ambiguous. There are 13 residues in the CDR3. Trimming took off 3 bases at V and 1 base at J, with 7 bases between the two ends. The germline V gene has CDR1 SGDLS and CDR2 YYNGEE.

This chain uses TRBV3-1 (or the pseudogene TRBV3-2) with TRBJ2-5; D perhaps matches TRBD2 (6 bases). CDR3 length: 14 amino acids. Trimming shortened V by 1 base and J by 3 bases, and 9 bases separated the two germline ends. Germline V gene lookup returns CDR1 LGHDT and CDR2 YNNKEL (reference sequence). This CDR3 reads CASSQGGGKETQYF. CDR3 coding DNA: TGTGCCAGCAGCCAAGGTGGCGGGAAAGAGACCCAGTACTTC.

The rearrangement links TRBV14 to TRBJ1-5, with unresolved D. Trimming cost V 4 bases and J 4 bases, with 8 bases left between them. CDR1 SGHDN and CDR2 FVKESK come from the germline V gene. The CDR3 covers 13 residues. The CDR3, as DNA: TGTGCCAGCAGCCGAGGGTGGAATCAGCCCCAGCATTTT. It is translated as CASSRGWNQPQHF.

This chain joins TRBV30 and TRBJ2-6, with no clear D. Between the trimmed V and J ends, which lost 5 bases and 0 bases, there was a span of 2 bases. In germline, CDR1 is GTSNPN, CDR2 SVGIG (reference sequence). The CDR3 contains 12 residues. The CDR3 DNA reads TGTGCCTGGTACTCTGGGGCCAACGTCCTGACTTTC. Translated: CAWYSGANVLTF.